This T cell receptor (beta chain) was identified in a study of identical twins. This clonotype was seen only a few times. This CDR3 spans 14 amino acids. Germline lookup yields CDR1 SGHTA and CDR2 FQGTGA. J gave up 8 bases and V 0 bases, and 6 bases lay outside the gene matches. TCRdb analysed the 5' RACE reads with MiXCR anew, one entry per CDR3 protein. Here the sample spans roughly 280,000 distinct CDR3 sequences, 7.5% to 9.5% being singletons. These records were also assigned to another study, of yellow fever vaccine responses in identical twins.

The receptor was derived from a young woman in good health. Material for sequencing was CD8+ T cells sorted from blood. The V call is TRBV7-3, the J call TRBJ1-2, with TRBD1 matching over 7 bases. The CDR3 DNA is TGTGCCAGCAGCTTAACAGAAAGACAGGGAGGCTACACCTTC. It translates to CASSLTERQGGYTF.